These 29 T cell receptor beta chains originate from one sample sequenced in a study of blood T cell repertoires in COVID-19. Profiling relied on immunoSEQ multiplex PCR, and the TCRdb table lists in-frame clones only, not all of them. This sample has 150,000 to 200,000 clones, with around 80% found just once. The source material was PBMCs or T cells enriched from blood (not recorded which). The receptors come from a woman aged 45-65 years who had recovered from COVID-19.

This clone was observed a handful of times. V is TRBV18 and J is TRBJ2-1; perhaps TRBD2 as D (6 bases). This CDR3 has 16 residues. In germline, CDR1 is KGHSH, CDR2 LQKENI. The V gene lost 3 bases and the J gene lost 5 bases, with 17 bases spanning the gap. The CDR3 nucleotides read TGTGCCAGCTCACCGAATACCGGGAGATTCAACAATGAGCAGTTCTTC. Translated, it gives CASSPNTGRFNNEQFF. Combining the CDR3 with reference TRBV18 and TRBJ2-1 gives the whole variable domain NAGVMQNPRHLVRRRGQEARLRCSPMKGHSHVYWYRQLPEEGLKFMVYLQKENIIDESGMPKERFSAEFPKEGPSILRIQQVVRGDSAAYFCASSPNTGRFNNEQFFGPGTRLTVL.

CDR3 region: CASSPDSFNEQFF. The CDR3 DNA reads TGCGCCAGCAGCCCAGACAGCTTCAATGAGCAGTTCTTC. This sequence joins TRBV5-1 and TRBJ2-1, with D maybe TRBD1 (5 bases). Trimming took 4 bases from V and 6 from J, leaving 11 bases between them. The germline V gene encodes CDR1 SGHRS and CDR2 YFSETQ. The CDR3 extends over 13 amino acids.

The V call is TRBV19, the J call TRBJ1-1; 7 positions agree with TRBD1. After removal of 2 bases from V and 0 bases from J, the junction contained 3 bases not matched to a gene. CDR1 is LNHDA and CDR2 is SQIVND in the germline V gene (reference sequence). This CDR3 is built from 15 residues. Written as DNA, the CDR3 is TGTGCCAGTAGTATAAGGGGGCGGATGAACACTGAAGCTTTCTTT. Translated: CASSIRGRMNTEAFF.

The chain uses TRBV27 and TRBJ1-4, with D possibly matching TRBD1 (5 bases). Per the germline V gene, CDR1 is MNHEY and CDR2 is SMNVEV (reference sequence). V lost 7 bases and J 11 bases, leaving 14 bases between the germline ends. There are 12 residues in the CDR3. CDR3 nucleotide sequence: TGTGCCAGCACCCGTGCGGGGGGGAAACTGTTTTTT. Protein sequence: CASTRAGGKLFF.

The chain combines TRBV30 with TRBJ1-4; a weak D match, TRBD1 (5 bases). This CDR3 spans 14 amino acids. Germline values: CDR1 GTSNPN, CDR2 SVGIG (reference sequence). Trimming pared 4 bases from V and 9 bases from J, leaving 18 bases between. CDR3 protein: CAWTLRGGLKKLFF. DNA for the CDR3: TGTGCCTGGACCCTCCGTGGGGGGTTGAAAAAACTGTTTTTT.

The chain recombines TRBV18 with TRBJ2-1, with D perhaps TRBD2 (5 bases). V gave up 2 bases and J gave up 5 bases, with 19 bases separating them. Germline lookup yields CDR1 KGHSH and CDR2 LQKENI. The CDR3 loop spans 17 amino acids. CDR3 protein: CASSPNTASVTNNEQFF. The DNA of the CDR3 is TGTGCCAGCTCACCAAACACCGCCTCAGTGACTAACAATGAGCAGTTCTTC.

This rearrangement joins TRBV30 to TRBJ2-6, with 7 bases aligning to TRBD1. The CDR3 is 16 amino acids. Germline V CDR1 and CDR2: GTSNPN, SVGIG (reference sequence). J was trimmed by 1 base and V by 3 bases; bases with no gene match: 6. The CDR3 here is CAWSDDRVSGANVLTF. In DNA, the CDR3 is TGTGCCTGGAGCGATGACAGGGTTTCTGGGGCCAACGTCCTGACTTTC.

This clone was counted a single time. The chain carries TRBV10-1 and TRBJ2-1, with 10 nucleotides matching TRBD1. The CDR3 is 16 residues long. Germline CDR1 WNHNN, CDR2 SYGVQD (reference sequence). The V and J ends lost 4 bases and 5 bases, in that order; junction bases with no gene match: 8. The CDR3 DNA reads as TGCGCCAGCAGTGGACAGGGGGCCGCAACCCACAATGAGCAGTTCTTC. This codes for CASSGQGAATHNEQFF.

The V call is TRBV28, the J call TRBJ2-7, with unresolved D. The V gene's germline CDR1 is MDHEN and CDR2 SYDVKM. V was cut by 8 bases and J by 3 bases, with 5 bases left in between. CDR3 length: 10 residues. In DNA form, the CDR3 reads TGTGCCAGCGCTAGCTACGAGCAGTACTTC. Its translation: CASASYEQYF.

The genes are TRBV3-1 (or the pseudogene TRBV3-2) and TRBJ1-3; no reliable D call. Trimming shortened V by 1 base and J by 1 base, and 8 bases separated the two germline ends. The CDR3 length is 15 residues. Germline assignment: CDR1 LGHDT and CDR2 YNNKEL (reference sequence). DNA of the CDR3: TGTGCCAGCAGCCAAGCCGCGGGATCTGGAAACACCATATATTTT. It translates to CASSQAAGSGNTIYF.

This clone appeared a single time. The chain recombines TRBV27 with TRBJ2-1, with 10 bases that match TRBD1. The V and J ends lost 3 bases and 6 bases, in that order; junction bases with no gene match: 17. This CDR3 is 19 amino acids long. Germline V gives CDR1 MNHEY, CDR2 SMNVEV (reference sequence). The CDR3 loop reads CASSFVGEVGTGDRNEQFF. CDR3 in DNA: TGTGCCAGCAGTTTTGTTGGTGAGGTCGGGACAGGGGACCGCAATGAGCAGTTCTTC.

Written as DNA, the CDR3 is TGTGCCAGTAGTATAGCGGGAGGGCCATTCAGGTCCTACAATGAGCAGTTCTTC. It is translated as CASSIAGGPFRSYNEQFF. This chain joins TRBV19 and TRBJ2-1; 8 nucleotides line up with TRBD2. V trimming: 1 base; J trimming: 1 base; junction bases outside the gene matches: 9. This CDR3 comprises 18 residues. Germline V gives CDR1 LNHDA, CDR2 SQIVND (reference sequence).

The chain combines TRBV6-2 or TRBV6-3 with TRBJ2-2; unclear D gene. Germline lookup yields CDR1 MNHEY and CDR2 SVGEGT. The CDR3 loop spans 13 amino acids. V dropped 6 bases and J dropped 5 bases, with 10 bases sitting between them. The CDR3 DNA is TGTGCCAGCAGCCTTCGAGGAACCGGGGAGCTGTTTTTT. This codes for CASSLRGTGELFF.

This chain connects TRBV7-2 to TRBJ2-4, with D possibly TRBD2 on 6 matching bases. CDR3 size: 16 residues. V shed 5 bases and J shed 1 base, with 15 bases lying between them. Germline V gene data show CDR1 as SGHTA and CDR2 as FQGNSA. For the CDR3, the DNA is TGTGCCAGCAGCCTCCACCATGGGAGGGCCAAAAACATTCAGTACTTC. Translation: CASSLHHGRAKNIQYF.

Concerning this clone itself: The same CDR3 also results from other DNA sequences found in this sample. The V and J genes are TRBV7-9 and TRBJ2-7; D ambiguous. From germline, CDR1 is SEHNR and CDR2 FQNEAQ (reference sequence). Trimming cost V 6 bases and J 3 bases, with 9 bases left between them. The CDR3 has 12 residues. The CDR3: CASSPSGYEQYF. CDR3 nucleotide sequence: TGTGCCAGCAGTCCCTCCGGCTACGAGCAGTACTTC.

The rearrangement uses TRBV10-3 and TRBJ1-1; 8 bases are a match to TRBD1. This CDR3 is 14 amino acids long. The V segment lost 10 bases and the J segment 1 base; nucleotides outside the gene matches: 8. The germline CDR1 and CDR2 sequences are ENHRY and SYGVKD. The CDR3 here is CATCRTGKNTEAFF. In DNA, the CDR3 is TGTGCCACTTGTAGGACAGGGAAGAACACTGAAGCTTTCTTT.

The chain joins TRBV15 to TRBJ1-1; possibly TRBD1 for D (6 bases). The CDR3 is made up of 15 amino acids. Trimming stripped 0 bases from V and 7 bases from J, with 15 bases between. Germline assignment: CDR1 LNHNV and CDR2 YYDKDF (reference sequence). CDR3 coding DNA: TGTGCCACCAGCAGAGATAGAGGGGGGGCTGGTGAAGCTTTCTTT. It specifies CATSRDRGGAGEAFF.

J is TRBJ2-5 and V is TRBV28, with a weak D call TRBD2 (8 bases). Per the germline V gene, CDR1 is MDHEN and CDR2 is SYDVKM. CDR3 size: 16 residues. The V gene lost 3 bases and the J gene lost 5 bases, with 19 bases spanning the gap. The CDR3 coding sequence is TGTGCCAGCAGTTTTATCCCGACGGGAGGGGGCGAGACCCAGTACTTC. Translation gives CASSFIPTGGGETQYF.

V is TRBV12-3 or TRBV12-4 and J is TRBJ1-1, with TRBD1 matching 8 bases. V lost 6 bases to trimming and J lost 7 bases; unmatched junction nucleotides: 4. The CDR3 has 12 amino acids. CDR3 nucleotide sequence: TGTGCCAGCAGCCAACAGGGGGGTGAAGCTTTCTTT. Translating it yields CASSQQGGEAFF.

The rearrangement links TRBV10-3 to TRBJ2-1; TRBD2 agrees at 8 bases. Germline CDR1 and CDR2: ENHRY and SYGVKD. V gave up 2 bases and J gave up 4 bases; unmatched junction bases: 4. The CDR3 is 15 amino acids. CDR3 sequence reads: CAISETREGYNEQFF. The DNA for the CDR3 is TGTGCCATCAGTGAGACACGGGAGGGGTACAATGAGCAGTTCTTC.

The DNA for the CDR3 is TGTGCCTGGAGACTTCCCTCGTCCCGGCTGTTTTTT. It yields the protein CAWRLPSSRLFF. The J gene is TRBJ2-2, the V gene TRBV30; D uncertain. This CDR3 contains 12 residues. The germline V and J ends were trimmed by 3 bases and 13 bases, with 15 bases remaining between them. Germline V gene lookup returns CDR1 GTSNPN and CDR2 SVGIG (reference sequence).

In its sample, this clone was seen a few times. The V and J genes are TRBV27 and TRBJ2-5, with 9 bases identical to TRBD1. The CDR3 runs 17 residues. J gave up 4 bases and V 4 bases, and 13 bases lay outside the gene matches. Germline V lookup: CDR1 MNHEY, CDR2 SMNVEV (reference sequence). The CDR3 reads CASSSLLTGGGLETQYF. The CDR3 DNA reads TGTGCCAGCAGTTCCCTCCTCACAGGGGGCGGGTTAGAGACCCAGTACTTC.

This clone turned up a few times. The chain uses TRBV6-1 and TRBJ1-5, with unresolved D. V was pared by 3 bases and J by 2 bases, with 14 bases between. The CDR3 extends over 16 amino acids. Germline V lookup: CDR1 MNHNS, CDR2 SASEGT. The CDR3 nucleotides read TGTGCCAGCAGTGATAGCGCGGGGAAGCGCAATCAGCCCCAGCATTTT. It is translated as CASSDSAGKRNQPQHF.

V gene TRBV18 combines with J gene TRBJ1-3, with D perhaps TRBD1 (5 bases). The germline V gene encodes CDR1 KGHSH and CDR2 LQKENI. Between the trimmed V and J ends, which lost 2 bases and 14 bases, there was a span of 10 bases. The CDR3 totals 11 residues. Here the CDR3 reads CASSPSGHLYF. CDR3 in DNA: TGTGCCAGCTCACCATCCGGACATCTATATTTT.

The chain has TRBV2 and TRBJ2-1; D is uncertain. Germline V gives CDR1 SNHLY, CDR2 FYNNEI. This CDR3 has 10 amino acids. V lost 6 bases and J 8 bases, leaving 5 bases between the germline ends. This chain's CDR3 is CASRSYEQFF. CDR3 DNA sequence: TGTGCCAGCAGGTCCTATGAGCAGTTCTTC.

V is TRBV4-2 and J is TRBJ2-1; no clear D gene. V lost 1 base to trimming and J lost 9 bases, with 7 bases between them. This CDR3 region has 12 residues. Per the germline V gene, CDR1 is LGHNA and CDR2 is YNFKEQ. This CDR3 reads CASSQGEVEQFF. DNA of the CDR3: TGTGCCAGCAGCCAAGGAGAGGTTGAGCAGTTCTTC.

The chain has TRBV2 and TRBJ1-5; 7 nucleotides align to TRBD1. The CDR3 contains 13 residues. With 7 bases clipped from V and 2 bases from J, the junction kept 2 bases outside the gene matches. CDR1 is SNHLY and CDR2 is FYNNEI in the germline V gene. CDR3 coding DNA: TGTGCCAGCACTGGACAGGGCAATCAGCCCCAGCATTTT. This encodes CASTGQGNQPQHF.

This clone appeared once. The J gene is TRBJ1-6, the V gene TRBV27; TRBD1 agrees at 10 bases. V dropped 0 bases and J dropped 10; count of bases not matched to a gene: 9. The CDR3 covers 17 residues. Germline V gives CDR1 MNHEY, CDR2 SMNVEV (reference sequence). In DNA form, the CDR3 reads TGTGCCAGCAGTTTATCGGTTATAGGACAGGGGGGATCACCCCTCCACTTT. Translated: CASSLSVIGQGGSPLHF.

Of note for this clone: At the DNA level, this CDR3 is encoded by other sequences in the same sample as well. The chain couples TRBV2 to TRBJ1-1; D perhaps matches TRBD1 (5 bases). V lost 4 bases, J lost 1 base, and 7 bases lay in between. The CDR3 contains 13 residues. Germline V gives CDR1 SNHLY, CDR2 FYNNEI. DNA for the CDR3: TGTGCCAGCAGTGGGCAGGGGAACACTGAAGCTTTCTTT. This gives the protein CASSGQGNTEAFF.